The T cell receptor (beta chain) under discussion was sequenced for a study of Ad26.COV2.S vaccination and SARS-CoV-2 variants. Germline lookup yields CDR1 SGDLS and CDR2 YYNGEE. Trimming took off 1 base at V and 3 bases at J, with 5 bases between the two ends. The CDR3 contains 13 residues. Comments on this clone: Its target is unknown.

Treatment here: some 20 received Ad26.COV2.S at low or high dose, single or two shots; 5 received placebo; per-sample allocation not given. Specimens were obtained on day 63 following the first vaccine or placebo injection. The repertoire was sequenced with immunoSEQ multiplex PCR; TCRdb's copy has only in-frame clones and lacks some. The sample holds around 320,000 clones, just under 85% seen once. Whole-study findings and limits: There was a possibility that the TCR breadth and depth analyses underestimated total T cell responses. Vaccine recipients showed a spike-specific TCR breadth that was higher than in placebo recipients.

The chain couples TRBV9 to TRBJ1-3; D unclear. The receptor comes from a person aged 18 to 59 who received the Ad26.COV2.S COVID-19 vaccine or a placebo. The sample consisted of peripheral blood, taken in a trial of Ad26.COV2.S vaccine versus placebo. CDR3 in DNA: TGTGCCAGCAGCGTACAGGTTGGAAACACCATATATTTT. Its translation: CASSVQVGNTIYF.